The rows below give T cell receptor beta chains drawn from one sample of a study of cytomegalovirus exposure and HLA in healthy donors. Sequencing was performed with immunoSEQ multiplex PCR; in TCRdb, only in-frame clones are kept and a portion is missing. This sample contains 65,000 to 90,000 clones. Specimen: PBMCs. The receptor source for this set is a female donor in good health and CMV-seropositive. Each CDR3 is given with its conserved first and last residue. A D gene is named only where the DNA matches it firmly.

j_call v_call d_call cdr3_aa cdr3_nt
TRBJ1-1 TRBV18 NA CASSPPGQAAVAFF TGTGCCAGCTCACCACCGGGGCAAGCTGCAGTAGCTTTCTTT
TRBJ2-2 TRBV2 NA CASSGGTVTGELFF TGTGCCAGCAGCGGCGGGACAGTCACCGGGGAGCTGTTTTTT
TRBJ1-2 TRBV30 NA CAWSVIEARGYTF TGTGCCTGGAGTGTTATCGAAGCTCGGGGCTACACCTTC
TRBJ2-3 TRBV7-9 TRBD2 CASRPPPGLDTDTQYF TGTGCCAGCAGACCCCCGCCGGGACTAGACACAGATACGCAGTATTTT
TRBJ1-1 TRBV19 TRBD1 CASSADRFTEAFF TGTGCCAGTAGTGCGGACAGGTTCACTGAAGCTTTCTTT
TRBJ1-4 TRBV30 NA CAWSVIGTGTSGEKLFF TGTGCCTGGAGTGTAATAGGAACCGGGACATCGGGTGAAAAACTGTTTTTT
TRBJ1-1 TRBV11-1 TRBD1 CASSFGTDEAFF TGTGCCAGCAGCTTCGGGACAGATGAAGCTTTCTTT
TRBJ1-1 TRBV18 NA CASSPTRENTEAFF TGTGCCAGCTCACCCACCAGGGAGAACACTGAAGCTTTCTTT
TRBJ2-3 TRBV5-4 TRBD2 CASSETSGGPTDTQYF TGTGCCAGCAGCGAGACTAGCGGGGGACCCACAGATACGCAGTATTTT
TRBJ1-1 TRBV5-5 NA CASSLEAGGYSEAFF TGTGCCAGCAGCTTGGAGGCGGGGGGATATTCTGAAGCTTTCTTT
TRBJ2-7 TRBV18 TRBD2 CASSPQREDYEQYF TGTGCCAGCTCACCACAGCGGGAGGACTACGAGCAGTACTTC